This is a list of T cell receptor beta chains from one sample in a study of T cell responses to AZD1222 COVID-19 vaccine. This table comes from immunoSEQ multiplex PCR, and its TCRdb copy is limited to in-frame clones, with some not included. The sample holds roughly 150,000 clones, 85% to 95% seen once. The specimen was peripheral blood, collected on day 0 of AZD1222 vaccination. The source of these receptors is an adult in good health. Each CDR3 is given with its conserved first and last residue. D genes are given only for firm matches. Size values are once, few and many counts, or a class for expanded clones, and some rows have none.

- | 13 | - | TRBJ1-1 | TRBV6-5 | TGTGCCAGCAGCAGTAGACCGAACACTGAAGCTTTCTTT | CASSSRPNTEAFF
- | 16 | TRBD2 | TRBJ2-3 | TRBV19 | TGTGCCAGTAGTAACCAGGCTAGCGGGAGGGCCAATACGCAGTATTTT | CASSNQASGRANTQYF
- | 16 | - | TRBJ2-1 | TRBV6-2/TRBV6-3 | TGTGCCAGCAGCCCCAGAGGGGGATGGGGCGGGGATGAGCAGTTCTTC | CASSPRGGWGGDEQFF
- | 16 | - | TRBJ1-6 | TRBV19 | TGTGCCAGTAGTAGCCCTCCGGGACAAATCAATTCACCCCTCCACTTT | CASSSPPGQINSPLHF
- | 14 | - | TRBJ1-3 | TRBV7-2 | TGTGCCAGCAGCCCGGGGGGGACCGGAAACACCATATATTTT | CASSPGGTGNTIYF
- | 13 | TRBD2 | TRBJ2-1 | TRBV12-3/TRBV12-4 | TGTGCCAGCAGCCTTGGACTAGTTAATGAGCAGTTCTTC | CASSLGLVNEQFF
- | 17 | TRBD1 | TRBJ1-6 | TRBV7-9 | TGTGCCAGCAGCTTAAGCGGACAGGCCCCCTATAATTCACCCCTCCACTTT | CASSLSGQAPYNSPLHF
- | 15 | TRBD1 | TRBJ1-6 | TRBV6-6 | TGTGCCACCGATACGGGACAGGGCCGTCCTTCACCCCTCCACTTT | CATDTGQGRPSPLHF
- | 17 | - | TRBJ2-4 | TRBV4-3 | TGCGCCAGCAGCCAAGCCCGGGGAGATGGAGGCAAAAACATTCAGTACTTC | CASSQARGDGGKNIQYF
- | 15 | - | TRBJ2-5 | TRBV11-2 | TGTGCCAGCAGCTTAGCAGGGGGGGTACTCGAGACCCAGTACTTC | CASSLAGGVLETQYF
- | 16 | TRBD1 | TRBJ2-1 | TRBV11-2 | TGTGCCAGCAGCTTAGATCCCGGGACAGGTATCAATGAGCAGTTCTTC | CASSLDPGTGINEQFF
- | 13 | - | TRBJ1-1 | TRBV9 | TGTGCCAGCAGCCCTCGACCATGGAGTGAAGCTTTCTTT | CASSPRPWSEAFF
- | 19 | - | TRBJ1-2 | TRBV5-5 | TGTGCCAGCAGCTACCCGTCGCGGGCCAGCCGGCTGCCTAACTATGGCTACACCTTC | CASSYPSRASRLPNYGYTF
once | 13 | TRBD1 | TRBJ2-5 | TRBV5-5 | TGTGCCAGCAGCCCGACAGGGGCAGAGACCCAGTACTTC | CASSPTGAETQYF
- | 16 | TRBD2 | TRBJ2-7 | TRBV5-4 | TGTGCCAGCAGCTCCCAGACTAGCGGGGCCTCCTACGAGCAGTACTTC | CASSSQTSGASYEQYF
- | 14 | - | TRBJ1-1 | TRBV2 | TGTGCCAGCAGGCCACAGGGCATGAACACTGAAGCTTTCTTT | CASRPQGMNTEAFF
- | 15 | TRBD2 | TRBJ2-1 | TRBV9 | TGTGCCAGCAGCCCGGCCGGGACTACCCACAATGAGCAGTTCTTC | CASSPAGTTHNEQFF
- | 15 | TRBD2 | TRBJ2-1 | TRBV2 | TGTGCCAGCAGACATTCGGGGGGACTCCGCAATGAGCAGTTCTTC | CASRHSGGLRNEQFF
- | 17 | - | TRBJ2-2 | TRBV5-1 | TGCGCCAGCAGATCCCCCCCCGGGGACACCAACACCGGGGAGCTGTTTTTT | CASRSPPGDTNTGELFF
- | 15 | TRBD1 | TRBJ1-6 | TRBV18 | TGTGCCAGCTCACTGTCCAGGGGGATTGATTCACCCCTCCACTTT | CASSLSRGIDSPLHF
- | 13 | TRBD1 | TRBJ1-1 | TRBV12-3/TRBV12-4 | TGTGCCAGCAGGGACAGGGGTGATTTCAAAGCTTTCTTT | CASRDRGDFKAFF
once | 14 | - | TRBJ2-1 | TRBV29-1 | TGCAGCGTTGAAGGGGGGAGAACATACAATGAGCAGTTCTTC | CSVEGGRTYNEQFF
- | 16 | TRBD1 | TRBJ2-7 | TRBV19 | TGTGCCAGTAGTGAACCTGGGACAGTCGCCTCCTACGAGCAGTACTTC | CASSEPGTVASYEQYF
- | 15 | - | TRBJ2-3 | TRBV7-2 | TGTGCCAGCAGCTTAAACACAATCTCCACAGATACGCAGTATTTT | CASSLNTISTDTQYF
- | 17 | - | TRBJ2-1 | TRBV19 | TGTGCCAGTAGTATTGGCTTGGCTAGCTATTGGGACAATGAGCAGTTCTTC | CASSIGLASYWDNEQFF
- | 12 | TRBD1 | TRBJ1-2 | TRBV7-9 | TGTGCCAGCAGCTTAGCACAGGGGGACTACACCTTC | CASSLAQGDYTF
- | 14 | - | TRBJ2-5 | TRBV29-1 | TGCAGCGTTGGAGGTATGGACAGTCAAGAGACCCAGTACTTC | CSVGGMDSQETQYF
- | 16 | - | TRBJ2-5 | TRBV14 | TGTGCCAGCAGCCAAGATGGTGGGGTATCCCGGGAGACCCAGTACTTC | CASSQDGGVSRETQYF
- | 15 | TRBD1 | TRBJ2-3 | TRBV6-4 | TGTGCCAGCAGTGACTCGGGACAGGGCACAGATACGCAGTATTTT | CASSDSGQGTDTQYF
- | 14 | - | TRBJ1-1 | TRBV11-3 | TGTGCCAGCAGCCAAGGGGTGGCGAACACTGAAGCTTTCTTT | CASSQGVANTEAFF
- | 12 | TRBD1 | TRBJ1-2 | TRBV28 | TGTGCCAGCACGGACAGGACGTATGGCTACACCTTC | CASTDRTYGYTF
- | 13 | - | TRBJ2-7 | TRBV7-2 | TGTGCCAGCAGCCGGGTGGGAAGGGATTCACTGTACTTC | CASSRVGRDSLYF
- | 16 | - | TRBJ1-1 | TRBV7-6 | TGTGCCAGCAGCTTATGGAGGGACACGGAGAACACTGAAGCTTTCTTT | CASSLWRDTENTEAFF
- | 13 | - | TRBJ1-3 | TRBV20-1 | TGCAGTGCTAGTGGGGGGTTCGGAAACACCATATATTTT | CSASGGFGNTIYF
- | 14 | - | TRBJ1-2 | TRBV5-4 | TGTGCCAGCAGCTACACGACAGACCACTATGGCTACACCTTC | CASSYTTDHYGYTF
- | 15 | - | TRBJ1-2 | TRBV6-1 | TGTGCCAGCAGTGATCGGGGGGCCCTCACCTATGGCTACACCTTC | CASSDRGALTYGYTF
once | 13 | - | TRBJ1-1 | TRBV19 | TGTGCCAGTAGTATAACAGTGAACACTGAAGCTTTCTTT | CASSITVNTEAFF
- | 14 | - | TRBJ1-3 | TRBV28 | TGTGCCAGCAGTTTTGGGGTCTCTGGAAACACCATATATTTT | CASSFGVSGNTIYF
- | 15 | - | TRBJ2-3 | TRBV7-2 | TGTGCCAGCAGCTTAGACCGGACAGGCACAGATACGCAGTATTTT | CASSLDRTGTDTQYF
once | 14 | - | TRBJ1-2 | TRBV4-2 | TGTGCCAGCAGCCAAGATCTGGACGTCTATGGCTACACCTTC | CASSQDLDVYGYTF
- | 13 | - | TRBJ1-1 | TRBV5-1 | TGCGCCAGCAGCCTCGAATTGAACACTGAAGCTTTCTTT | CASSLELNTEAFF
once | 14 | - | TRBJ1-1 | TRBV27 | TGTGCCAGCAGTTTACAACGGGGTTCCACTGAAGCTTTCTTT | CASSLQRGSTEAFF
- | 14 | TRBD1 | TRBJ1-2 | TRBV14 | TGTGCCAGCAGCCCAACAGGGGGTCCCTATGGCTACACCTTC | CASSPTGGPYGYTF
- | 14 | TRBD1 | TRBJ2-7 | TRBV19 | TGTGCCAGTAGTTTCCGGGACAGTTCCTACGAGCAGTACTTC | CASSFRDSSYEQYF
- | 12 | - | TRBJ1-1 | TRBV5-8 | TGTGCCAGCAGCTTTTCCGGCACTGAAGCTTTCTTT | CASSFSGTEAFF
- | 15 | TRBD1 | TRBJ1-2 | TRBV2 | TGTGCCAGCAGTCTAAACAGGGGGCCGGACTATGGCTACACCTTC | CASSLNRGPDYGYTF
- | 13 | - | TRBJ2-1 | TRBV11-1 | TGTGCCAGCCGATCTAGGGCCTACAATGAGCAGTTCTTC | CASRSRAYNEQFF
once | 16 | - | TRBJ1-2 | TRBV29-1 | TGCAGCGTTGTCTCTACAGGGCCCTGGGCTAACTATGGCTACACCTTC | CSVVSTGPWANYGYTF
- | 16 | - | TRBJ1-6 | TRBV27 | TGTGCCAGCAGTTTATCTCCCCGGGCCTTTGATTCACCCCTCCACTTT | CASSLSPRAFDSPLHF
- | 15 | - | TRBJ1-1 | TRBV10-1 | TGCGCCAGCAGAGCCGGGACATCTCCCGGCACTGAAGCTTTCTTT | CASRAGTSPGTEAFF
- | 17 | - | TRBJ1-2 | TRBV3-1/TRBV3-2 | TGTGCCAGCAGCCAAGACGCAGGGAGTTCTCTGGACTATGGCTACACCTTC | CASSQDAGSSLDYGYTF
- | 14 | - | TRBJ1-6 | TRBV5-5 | TGTGCCAGCAGCTTGTCTGGGGCCTCGACACCCCTCCACTTT | CASSLSGASTPLHF
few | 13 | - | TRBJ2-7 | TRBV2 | TGTGCCAGCAGCAGAATGATGACCTACGAGCAGTACTTC | CASSRMMTYEQYF